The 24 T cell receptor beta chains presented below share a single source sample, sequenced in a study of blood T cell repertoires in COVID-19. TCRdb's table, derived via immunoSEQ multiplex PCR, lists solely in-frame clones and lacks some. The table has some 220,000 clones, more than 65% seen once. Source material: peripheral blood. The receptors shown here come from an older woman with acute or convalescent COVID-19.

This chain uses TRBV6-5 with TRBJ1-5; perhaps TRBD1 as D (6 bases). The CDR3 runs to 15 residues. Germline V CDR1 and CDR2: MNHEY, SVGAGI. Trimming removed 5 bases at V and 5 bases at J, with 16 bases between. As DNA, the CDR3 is TGTGCCAGCAGTATACACAGGGTTTCGGATCAGCCCCAGCATTTT. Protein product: CASSIHRVSDQPQHF.

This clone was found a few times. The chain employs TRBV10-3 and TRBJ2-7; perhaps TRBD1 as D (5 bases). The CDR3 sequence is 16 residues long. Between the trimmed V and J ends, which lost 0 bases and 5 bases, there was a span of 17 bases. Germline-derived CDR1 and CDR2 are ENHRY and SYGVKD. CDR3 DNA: TGTGCCATCAGTGAGTCGATTCAGGGTGTGTCCGACGAGCAGTACTTC. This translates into CAISESIQGVSDEQYF.

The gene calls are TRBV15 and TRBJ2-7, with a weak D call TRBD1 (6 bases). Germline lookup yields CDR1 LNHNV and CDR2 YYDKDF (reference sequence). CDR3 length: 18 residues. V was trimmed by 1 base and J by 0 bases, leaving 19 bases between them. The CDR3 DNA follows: TGTGCCACCAGCAGAGGTGGTTCGAGGGGACACCTCTCCTACGAGCAGTACTTC. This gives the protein CATSRGGSRGHLSYEQYF. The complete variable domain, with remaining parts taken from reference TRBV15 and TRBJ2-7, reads DAMVIQNPRYQVTQFGKPVTLSCSQTLNHNVMYWYQQKSSQAPKLLFHYYDKDFNNEADTPDNFQSRRPNTSFCFLDIRSPGLGDTAMYLCATSRGGSRGHLSYEQYFGPGTRLTVT.

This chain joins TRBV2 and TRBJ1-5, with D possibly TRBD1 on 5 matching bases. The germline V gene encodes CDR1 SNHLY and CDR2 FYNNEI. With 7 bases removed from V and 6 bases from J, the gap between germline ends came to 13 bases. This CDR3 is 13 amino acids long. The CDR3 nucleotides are TGTGCCAGCAAAGCAGGGAAGGTTCAGCCCCAGCATTTT. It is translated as CASKAGKVQPQHF.

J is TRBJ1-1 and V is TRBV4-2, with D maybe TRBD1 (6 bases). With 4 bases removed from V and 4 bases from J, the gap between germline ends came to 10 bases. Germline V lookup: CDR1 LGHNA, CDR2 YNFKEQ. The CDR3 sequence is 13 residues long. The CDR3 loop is CASSPDRATEAFF. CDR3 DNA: TGTGCCAGCAGCCCGGACAGAGCCACTGAAGCTTTCTTT.

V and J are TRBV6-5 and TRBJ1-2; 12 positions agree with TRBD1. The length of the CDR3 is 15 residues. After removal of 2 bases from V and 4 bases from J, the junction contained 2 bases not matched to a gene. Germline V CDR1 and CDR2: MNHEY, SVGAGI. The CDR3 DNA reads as TGTGCCAGCAGTTACGGGACAGGGGGCCTCTATGGCTACACCTTC. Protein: CASSYGTGGLYGYTF.

The CDR3 sequence is CASSLLRLAGGKETQYF. The CDR3 bases are TGTGCCAGCAGCTTGCTTAGACTAGCGGGGGGGAAAGAGACCCAGTACTTC. V gene TRBV5-4 combines with J gene TRBJ2-5; TRBD2 matches at 14 bases. The CDR3 covers 17 residues. V lost 1 base and J lost 3; bases outside the gene matches: 5. In germline, CDR1 is SGHNT, CDR2 YYREEE (reference sequence).

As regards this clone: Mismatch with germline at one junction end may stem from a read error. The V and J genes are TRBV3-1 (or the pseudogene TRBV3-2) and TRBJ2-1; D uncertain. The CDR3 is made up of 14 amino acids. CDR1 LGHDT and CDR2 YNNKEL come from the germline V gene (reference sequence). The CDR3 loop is CASSPSVSAALVLF. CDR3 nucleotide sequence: TGTGCCAGCAGCCCCTCGGTAAGCGCCGCCTTGGTGCTCTTC.

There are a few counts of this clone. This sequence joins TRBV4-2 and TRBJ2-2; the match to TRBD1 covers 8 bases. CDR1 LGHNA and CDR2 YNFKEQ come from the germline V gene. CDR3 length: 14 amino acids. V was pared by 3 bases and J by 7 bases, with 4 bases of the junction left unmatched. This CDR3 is CASSQAGGSGELFF. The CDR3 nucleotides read TGTGCCAGCAGCCAGGCAGGGGGCAGCGGGGAGCTGTTTTTT.

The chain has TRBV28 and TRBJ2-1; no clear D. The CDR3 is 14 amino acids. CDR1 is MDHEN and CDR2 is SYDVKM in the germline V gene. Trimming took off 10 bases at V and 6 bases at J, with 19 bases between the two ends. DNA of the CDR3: TGTGCCACCCTAGGATACTCGGGTCGCAATGAGCAGTTCTTC. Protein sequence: CATLGYSGRNEQFF.

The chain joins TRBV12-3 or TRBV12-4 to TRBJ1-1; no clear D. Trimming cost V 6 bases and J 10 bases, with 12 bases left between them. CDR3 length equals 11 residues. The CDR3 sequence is CASRPLRGAFF. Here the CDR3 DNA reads TGTGCCAGCAGACCGCTCCGGGGAGCTTTCTTT.

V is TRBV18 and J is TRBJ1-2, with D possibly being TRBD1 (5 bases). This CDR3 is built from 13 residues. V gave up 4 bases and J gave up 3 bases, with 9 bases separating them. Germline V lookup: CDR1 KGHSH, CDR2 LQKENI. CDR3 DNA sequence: TGTGCCAGCTCACAAGGGACTGACTATGGCTACACCTTC. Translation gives CASSQGTDYGYTF.

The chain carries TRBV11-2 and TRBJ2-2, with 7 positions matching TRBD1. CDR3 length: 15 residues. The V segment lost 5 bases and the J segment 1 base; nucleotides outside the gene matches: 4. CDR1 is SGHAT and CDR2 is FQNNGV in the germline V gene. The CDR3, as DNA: TGTGCCAGCAGCACGGGACAGTTGAACACCGGGGAGCTGTTTTTT. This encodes CASSTGQLNTGELFF.

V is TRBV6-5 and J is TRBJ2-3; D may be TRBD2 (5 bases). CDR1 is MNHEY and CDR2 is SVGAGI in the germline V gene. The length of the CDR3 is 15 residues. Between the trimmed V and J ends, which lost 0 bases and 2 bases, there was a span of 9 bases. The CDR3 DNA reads TGTGCCAGCAGTTACTCGAAGACTAACACAGATACGCAGTATTTT. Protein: CASSYSKTNTDTQYF.

Here the CDR3 DNA reads TGTGCCAGCAGCTTAGGGACAGGGCTAGAGACCCAGTACTTC. Translating gives CASSLGTGLETQYF. The chain employs TRBV13 and TRBJ2-5, with TRBD1 matching over 7 bases. Trimming took 0 bases from V and 4 from J; bases not matched to a gene: 2. The CDR3 spans 14 residues. CDR1 is PRHDT and CDR2 is FYEKMQ in the germline V gene (reference sequence). Drawing the rest from reference TRBV13 and TRBJ2-5, the complete variable domain is AAGVIQSPRHLIKEKRETATLKCYPIPRHDTVYWYQQGPGQDPQFLISFYEKMQSDKGSIPDRFSAQQFSDYHSELNMSSLELGDSALYFCASSLGTGLETQYFGPGTRLLVL.

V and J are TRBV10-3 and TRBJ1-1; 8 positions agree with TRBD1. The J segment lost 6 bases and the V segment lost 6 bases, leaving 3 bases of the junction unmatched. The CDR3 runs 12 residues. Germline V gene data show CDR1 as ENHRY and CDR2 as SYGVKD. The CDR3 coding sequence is TGTGCCATCAGAACAGGGGGGGCTGAAGCTTTCTTT. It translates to CAIRTGGAEAFF.

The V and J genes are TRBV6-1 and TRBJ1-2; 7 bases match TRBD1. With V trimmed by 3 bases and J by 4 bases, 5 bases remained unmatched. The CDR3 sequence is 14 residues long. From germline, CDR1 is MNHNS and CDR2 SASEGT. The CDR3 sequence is CASSDVGQVYGYTF. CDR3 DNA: TGTGCCAGCAGTGACGTCGGACAGGTCTATGGCTACACCTTC.

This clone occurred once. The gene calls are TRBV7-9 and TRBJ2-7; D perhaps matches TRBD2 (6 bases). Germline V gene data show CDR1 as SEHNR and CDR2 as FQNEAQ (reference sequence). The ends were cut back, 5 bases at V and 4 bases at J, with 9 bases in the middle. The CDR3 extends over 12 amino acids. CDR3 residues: CASSAGSYEQYF. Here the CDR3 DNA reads TGTGCCAGCAGCGCGGGGTCGTACGAGCAGTACTTC.

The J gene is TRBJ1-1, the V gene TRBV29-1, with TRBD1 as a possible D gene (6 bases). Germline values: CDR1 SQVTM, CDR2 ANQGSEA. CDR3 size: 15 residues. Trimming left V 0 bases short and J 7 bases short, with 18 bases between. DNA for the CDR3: TGCAGCGTTGAAGAAGGGGGAAGGGGCTCGGGTGAAGCTTTCTTT. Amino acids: CSVEEGGRGSGEAFF.

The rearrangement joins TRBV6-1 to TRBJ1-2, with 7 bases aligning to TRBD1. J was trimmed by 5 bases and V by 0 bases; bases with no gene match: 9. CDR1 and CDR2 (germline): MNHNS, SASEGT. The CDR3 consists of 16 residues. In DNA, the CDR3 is TGTGCCAGCAGTGAAGCACCCCGGGACAGCAAATATGGCTACACCTTC. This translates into CASSEAPRDSKYGYTF.

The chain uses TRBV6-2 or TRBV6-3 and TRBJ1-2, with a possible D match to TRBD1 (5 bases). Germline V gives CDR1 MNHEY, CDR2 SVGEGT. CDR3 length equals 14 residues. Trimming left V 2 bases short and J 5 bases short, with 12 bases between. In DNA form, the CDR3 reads TGTGCCAGCAGTTACCCCACAGGTTTTTATGGCTACACCTTC. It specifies CASSYPTGFYGYTF.

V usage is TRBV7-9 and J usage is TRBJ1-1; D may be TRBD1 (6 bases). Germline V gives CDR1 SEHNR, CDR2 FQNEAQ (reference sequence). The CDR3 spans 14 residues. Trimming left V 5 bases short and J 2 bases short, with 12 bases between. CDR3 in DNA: TGTGCCAGCAGCCGGCAAGGGGGTAACACTGAAGCTTTCTTT. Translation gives CASSRQGGNTEAFF. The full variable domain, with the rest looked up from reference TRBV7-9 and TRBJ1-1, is DTGVSQNPRHKITKRGQNVTFRCDPISEHNRLYWYRQTLGQGPEFLTYFQNEAQLEKSRLLSDRFSAERPKGSFSTLEIQRTEQGDSAMYLCASSRQGGNTEAFFGQGTRLTVV.

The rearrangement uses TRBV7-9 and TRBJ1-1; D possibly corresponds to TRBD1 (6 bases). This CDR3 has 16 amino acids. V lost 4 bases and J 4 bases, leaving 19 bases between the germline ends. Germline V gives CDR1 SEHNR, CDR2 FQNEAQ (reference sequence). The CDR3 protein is CASSSPTGLVGTEAFF. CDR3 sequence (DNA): TGTGCCAGCAGCTCACCAACAGGGTTGGTGGGCACTGAAGCTTTCTTT.

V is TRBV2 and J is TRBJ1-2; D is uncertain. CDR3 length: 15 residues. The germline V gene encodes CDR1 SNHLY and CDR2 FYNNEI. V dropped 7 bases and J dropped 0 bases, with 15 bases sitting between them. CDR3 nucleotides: TGTGCCAGCACTCCCGGACTAACGTCTAACTATGGCTACACCTTC. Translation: CASTPGLTSNYGYTF. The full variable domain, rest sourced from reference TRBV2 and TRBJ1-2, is EPEVTQTPSHQVTQMGQEVILRCVPISNHLYFYWYRQILGQKVEFLVSFYNNEISEKSEIFDDQFSVERPDGSNFTLKIRSTKLEDSAMYFCASTPGLTSNYGYTFGSGTRLTVV.